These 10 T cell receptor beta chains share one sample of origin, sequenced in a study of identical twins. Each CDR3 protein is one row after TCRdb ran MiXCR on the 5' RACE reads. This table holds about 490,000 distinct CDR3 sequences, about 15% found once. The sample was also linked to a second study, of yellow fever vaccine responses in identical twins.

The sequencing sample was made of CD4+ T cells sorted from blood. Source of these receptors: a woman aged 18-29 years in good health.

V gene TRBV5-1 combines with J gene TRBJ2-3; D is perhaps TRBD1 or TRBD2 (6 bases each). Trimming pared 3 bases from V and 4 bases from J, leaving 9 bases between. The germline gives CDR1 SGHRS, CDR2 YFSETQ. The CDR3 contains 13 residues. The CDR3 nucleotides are TGCGCCAGCAGCTACAGGGAGGCAGATACGCAGTATTTT. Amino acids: CASSYREADTQYF.

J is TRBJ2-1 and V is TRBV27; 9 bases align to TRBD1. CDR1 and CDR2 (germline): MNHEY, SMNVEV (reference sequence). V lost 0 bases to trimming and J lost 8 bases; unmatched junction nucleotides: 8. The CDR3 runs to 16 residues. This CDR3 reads CASSLSWDRVPYEQFF. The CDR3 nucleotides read TGTGCCAGCAGTTTATCGTGGGACAGGGTTCCCTATGAGCAGTTCTTC.

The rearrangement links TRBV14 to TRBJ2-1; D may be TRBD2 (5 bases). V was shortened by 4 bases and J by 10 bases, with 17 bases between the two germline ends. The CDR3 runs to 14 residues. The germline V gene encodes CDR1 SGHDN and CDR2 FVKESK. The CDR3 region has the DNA TGTGCCAGCAGCCGACCGACTAAAATGCCGGAGCAGTTCTTC. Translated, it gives CASSRPTKMPEQFF.

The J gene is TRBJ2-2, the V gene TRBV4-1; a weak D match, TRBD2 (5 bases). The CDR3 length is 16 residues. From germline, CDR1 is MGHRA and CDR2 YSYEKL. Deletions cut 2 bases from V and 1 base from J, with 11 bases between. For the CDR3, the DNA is TGCGCCAGCAGCCAACATCCCGGGATGAACACCGGGGAGCTGTTTTTT. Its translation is CASSQHPGMNTGELFF.

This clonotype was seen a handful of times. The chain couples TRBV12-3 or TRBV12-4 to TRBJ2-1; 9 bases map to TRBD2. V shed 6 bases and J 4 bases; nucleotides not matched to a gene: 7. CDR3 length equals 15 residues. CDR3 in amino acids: CASSQSGRRYNEQFF. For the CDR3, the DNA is TGTGCCAGCAGCCAAAGCGGGAGGCGGTACAATGAGCAGTTCTTC.

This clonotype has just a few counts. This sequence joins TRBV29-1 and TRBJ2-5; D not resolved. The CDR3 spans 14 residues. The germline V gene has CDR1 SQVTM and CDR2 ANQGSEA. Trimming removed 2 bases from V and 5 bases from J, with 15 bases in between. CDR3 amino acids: CSVEQRLFRETQYF. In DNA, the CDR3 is TGCAGCGTTGAACAGCGTTTGTTCCGGGAGACCCAGTACTTC.

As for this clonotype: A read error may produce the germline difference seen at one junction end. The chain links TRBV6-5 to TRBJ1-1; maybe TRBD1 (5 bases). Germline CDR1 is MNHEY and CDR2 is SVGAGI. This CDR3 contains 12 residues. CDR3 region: CASRSGFTQAFF. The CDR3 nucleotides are TGTGCCAGCAGGTCAGGGTTCACTCAAGCTTTCTTT.

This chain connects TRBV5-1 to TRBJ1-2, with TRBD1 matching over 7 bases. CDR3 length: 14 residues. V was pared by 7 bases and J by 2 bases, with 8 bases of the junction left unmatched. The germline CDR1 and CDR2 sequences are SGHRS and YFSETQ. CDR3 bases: TGCGCCAGCTCACGGGACAGAAGGAACTATGGCTACACCTTC. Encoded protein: CASSRDRRNYGYTF.

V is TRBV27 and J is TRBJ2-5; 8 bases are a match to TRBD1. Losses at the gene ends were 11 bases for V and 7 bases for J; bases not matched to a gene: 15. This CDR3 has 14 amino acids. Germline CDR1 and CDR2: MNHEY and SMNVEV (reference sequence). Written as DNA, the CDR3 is TGTGCCTGCCGACAGGGGAGTTTACTCGGGACCCAGTACTTC. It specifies CACRQGSLLGTQYF.

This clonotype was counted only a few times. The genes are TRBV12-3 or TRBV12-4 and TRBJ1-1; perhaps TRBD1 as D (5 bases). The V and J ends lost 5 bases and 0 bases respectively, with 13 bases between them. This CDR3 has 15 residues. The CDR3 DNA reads TGTGCCAGCAGTCACCGACGGGGCATGAACACTGAAGCTTTCTTT. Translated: CASSHRRGMNTEAFF.